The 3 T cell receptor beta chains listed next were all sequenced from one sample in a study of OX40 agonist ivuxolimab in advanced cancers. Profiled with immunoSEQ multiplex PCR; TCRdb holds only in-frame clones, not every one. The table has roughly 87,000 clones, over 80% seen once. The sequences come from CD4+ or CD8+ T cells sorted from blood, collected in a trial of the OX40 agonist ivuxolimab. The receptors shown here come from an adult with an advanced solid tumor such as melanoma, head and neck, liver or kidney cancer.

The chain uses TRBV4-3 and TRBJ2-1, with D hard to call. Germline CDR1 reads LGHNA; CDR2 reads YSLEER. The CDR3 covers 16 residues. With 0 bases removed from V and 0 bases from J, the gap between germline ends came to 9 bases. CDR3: CASSQDGPSSYNEQFF. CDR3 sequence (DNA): TGCGCCAGCAGCCAAGATGGACCGAGCTCCTACAATGAGCAGTTCTTC.

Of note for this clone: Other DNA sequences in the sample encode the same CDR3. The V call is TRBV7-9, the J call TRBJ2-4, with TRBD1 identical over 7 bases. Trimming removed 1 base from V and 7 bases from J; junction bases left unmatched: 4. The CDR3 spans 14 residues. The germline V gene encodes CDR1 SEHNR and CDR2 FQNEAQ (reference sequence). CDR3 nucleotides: TGTGCCAGCAGCTTAGGACAGGGACGGAACATTCAGTACTTC. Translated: CASSLGQGRNIQYF.

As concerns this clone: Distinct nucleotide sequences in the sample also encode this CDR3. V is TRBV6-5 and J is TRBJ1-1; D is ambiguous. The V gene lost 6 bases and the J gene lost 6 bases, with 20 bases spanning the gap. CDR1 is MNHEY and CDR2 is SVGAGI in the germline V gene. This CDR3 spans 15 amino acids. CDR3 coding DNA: TGTGCCAGCAGCCCAATCGAGACGGTAAGCGCTGAAGCTTTCTTT. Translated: CASSPIETVSAEAFF.